The 12 T cell receptor beta chains presented below share a single source sample, sequenced in a study of response to subunit inactivated influenza vaccine. TCRdb reprocessed the RT-PCR reads with MiXCR, giving one entry per CDR3 protein. The sample lists around 530,000 distinct CDR3 sequences, 16% occurring once. The sequenced sample was CD4+ T cells sorted from PBMCs, obtained around 25 months after vaccination. These receptors were taken from a man between 50 and 75 years old who received an inactivated influenza vaccine.

This clonotype was picked up a small number of times. CDR3 coding DNA: TGTGCCAGCAGTCCAAGGACTAGCGGGAACCGATATTACAATGAGCAGTTCTTC. The encoded protein is CASSPRTSGNRYYNEQFF. The chain couples TRBV12-3 or TRBV12-4 to TRBJ2-1, with TRBD2 matching 12 bases. Germline trimming cut 5 bases from V and 4 bases from J; bases unmatched to any gene: 12. The CDR3 spans 18 residues.

This clonotype was found a few times. V gene TRBV30 combines with J gene TRBJ2-1; D call uncertain. Per germline, CDR1 GTSNPN and CDR2 SVGIG (reference sequence). V lost 0 bases and J 8 bases, leaving 5 bases between the germline ends. CDR3 length: 11 residues. CDR3 protein: CAWSVGYEQFF. DNA of the CDR3: TGTGCCTGGAGTGTAGGTTATGAGCAGTTCTTC.

This clonotype was counted between two and nine times. The J gene is TRBJ1-1, the V gene TRBV25-1; 7 bases match TRBD1. The trim removed 8 bases at V and 0 bases at J, leaving 6 bases unmatched. Germline V gene data show CDR1 as MGHDK and CDR2 as SYGVNS. The CDR3 extends over 14 amino acids. The chain's CDR3 is CASGGQSLNTEAFF. In DNA form, the CDR3 reads TGTGCCAGCGGGGGACAGAGTCTGAACACTGAAGCTTTCTTT.

This clonotype was detected only a few times. The CDR3 loop reads CASSIGPIISYEQYF. CDR3 DNA sequence: TGTGCCAGCAGCATCGGGCCCATAATCTCCTACGAGCAGTACTTC. The V call is TRBV11-2, the J call TRBJ2-7; no clear D gene. The CDR3 loop spans 15 amino acids. Deletions cut 5 bases from V and 0 bases from J, with 14 bases between. CDR1 is SGHAT and CDR2 is FQNNGV in the germline V gene.

This clonotype was counted only a few times. V is TRBV6-5 and J is TRBJ2-1; the D gene could be TRBD1 or TRBD2 (5 bases each). CDR3 length equals 15 residues. The V gene lost 0 bases and the J gene lost 6 bases, with 12 bases spanning the gap. Germline V gene data show CDR1 as MNHEY and CDR2 as SVGAGI. CDR3 sequence reads: CASSYSRGAVNEQFF. CDR3 nucleotides: TGTGCCAGCAGTTACTCGAGGGGCGCGGTCAATGAGCAGTTCTTC.

A word on this clonotype: The junction differs from germline at one of its ends, possibly a read error. This chain links TRBV11-2 with TRBJ2-3; no reliable D call. The germline V gene has CDR1 SGHAT and CDR2 FQNNGV. This CDR3 spans 14 amino acids. CDR3 sequence: CASSLISFTNTQYF. CDR3 bases: TGTGCCAGCAGCTTAATCTCGTTCACAAATACGCAGTATTTT.

This chain uses TRBV7-2 with TRBJ2-7; 10 bases align to TRBD1. The CDR3 extends over 15 amino acids. Trimming took 5 bases from V and 5 from J; bases not matched to a gene: 9. Germline V gives CDR1 SGHTA, CDR2 FQGNSA. CDR3 residues: CASSNRQGAIDEQYF. The CDR3 DNA sequence: TGTGCCAGCAGCAACCGACAGGGGGCCATAGACGAGCAGTACTTC.

This clonotype was seen many times. The V gene is TRBV6-1, the J gene TRBJ2-1; the D is unclear. The CDR3 length is 11 residues. In germline, CDR1 is MNHNS, CDR2 SASEGT. The germline V and J ends were trimmed by 1 base and 10 bases, with 5 bases remaining between them. The CDR3 protein is CASSEVGEQFF. The CDR3 nucleotides are TGTGCCAGCAGTGAAGTGGGCGAGCAGTTCTTC.

The rearrangement links TRBV15 to TRBJ2-5, with D maybe TRBD2 (6 bases). Trimming cost V 2 bases and J 5 bases, with 12 bases left between them. Per the germline V gene, CDR1 is LNHNV and CDR2 is YYDKDF (reference sequence). This CDR3 is built from 14 residues. For the CDR3, the DNA is TGTGCCACCAGCAGACAGGGCCGGGGGGAGACCCAGTACTTC. Translation: CATSRQGRGETQYF.

V and J are TRBV20-1 and TRBJ2-7; 7 nucleotides agree with TRBD2. Germline values: CDR1 DFQATT, CDR2 SNEGSKA (reference sequence). This CDR3 has 13 amino acids. J lost 3 bases, V lost 4 bases, and 6 bases had no gene match. Here the CDR3 DNA reads TGCAGTGCTACCCAGGGACTATACTACGAGCAGTACTTC. It translates to CSATQGLYYEQYF.

The chain has TRBV20-1 and TRBJ1-1; D is unresolved. The V end lost 0 bases, the J end lost 4 bases, and 15 bases lay between the germline ends. The CDR3 loop spans 15 amino acids. CDR1 is DFQATT and CDR2 is SNEGSKA in the germline V gene (reference sequence). CDR3 residues: CSARDRSRIRTEAFF. Here the CDR3 DNA reads TGCAGTGCTAGAGATCGGTCTAGGATTCGCACTGAAGCTTTCTTT.

The V call is TRBV9, the J call TRBJ2-4; D perhaps matches TRBD1 (5 bases). The V end was cut by 3 bases, the J end by 12 bases, with 13 bases between. Per the germline V gene, CDR1 is SGDLS and CDR2 is YYNGEE. This CDR3 spans 12 amino acids. The CDR3 region is CASSGDSHHQYF. As DNA, the CDR3 is TGTGCCAGCAGCGGAGACAGCCACCATCAGTACTTC.